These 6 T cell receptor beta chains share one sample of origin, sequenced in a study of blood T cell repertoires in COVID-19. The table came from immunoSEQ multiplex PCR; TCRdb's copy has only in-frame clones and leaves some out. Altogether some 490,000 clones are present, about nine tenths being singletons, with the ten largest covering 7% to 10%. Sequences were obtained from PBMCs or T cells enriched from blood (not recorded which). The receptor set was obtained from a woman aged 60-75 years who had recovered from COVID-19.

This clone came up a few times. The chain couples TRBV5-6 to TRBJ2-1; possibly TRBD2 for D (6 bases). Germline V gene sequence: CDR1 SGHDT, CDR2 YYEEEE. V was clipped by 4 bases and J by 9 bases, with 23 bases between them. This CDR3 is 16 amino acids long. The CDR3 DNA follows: TGTGCCAGCAGCCCAAGGGCCGGCGGGGAAGTGGGTGAGCAGTTCTTC. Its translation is CASSPRAGGEVGEQFF.

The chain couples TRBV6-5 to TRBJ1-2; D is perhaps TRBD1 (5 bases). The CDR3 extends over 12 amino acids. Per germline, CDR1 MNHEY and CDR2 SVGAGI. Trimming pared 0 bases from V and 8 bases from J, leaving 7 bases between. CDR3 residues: CASSYSRGGYTF. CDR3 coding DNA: TGTGCCAGCAGTTACTCTAGGGGAGGCTACACCTTC.

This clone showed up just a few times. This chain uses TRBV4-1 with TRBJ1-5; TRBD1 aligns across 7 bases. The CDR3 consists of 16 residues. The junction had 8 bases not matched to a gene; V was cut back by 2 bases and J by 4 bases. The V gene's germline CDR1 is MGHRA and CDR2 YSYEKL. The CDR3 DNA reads TGCGCCAGCAGCCAACCCTTGACAGGGCTAAATCAGCCCCAGCATTTT. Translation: CASSQPLTGLNQPQHF.

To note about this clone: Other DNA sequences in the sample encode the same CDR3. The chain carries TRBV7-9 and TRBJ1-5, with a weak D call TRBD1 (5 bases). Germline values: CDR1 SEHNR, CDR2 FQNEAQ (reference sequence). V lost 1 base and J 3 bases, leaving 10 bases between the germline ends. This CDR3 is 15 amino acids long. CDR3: CASSLGQGHNQPQHF. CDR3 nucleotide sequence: TGTGCCAGCAGCTTAGGGCAGGGTCACAATCAGCCCCAGCATTTT.

CDR3 sequence: CASSFGRLDNEQFF. DNA for the CDR3: TGCGCCAGCAGCTTCGGGAGGTTGGACAATGAGCAGTTCTTC. The chain uses TRBV5-1 and TRBJ2-1, with 7 bases fitting TRBD2. Germline V gene lookup returns CDR1 SGHRS and CDR2 YFSETQ. After removal of 2 bases from V and 5 bases from J, the junction contained 4 bases not matched to a gene. The CDR3 has 14 amino acids.

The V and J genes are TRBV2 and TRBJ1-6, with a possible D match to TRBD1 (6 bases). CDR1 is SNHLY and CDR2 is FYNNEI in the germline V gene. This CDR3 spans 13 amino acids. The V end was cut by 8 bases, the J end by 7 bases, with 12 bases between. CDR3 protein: CASRQVQNSPLHF. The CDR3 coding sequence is TGTGCCAGCCGACAGGTCCAAAATTCACCCCTCCACTTT.